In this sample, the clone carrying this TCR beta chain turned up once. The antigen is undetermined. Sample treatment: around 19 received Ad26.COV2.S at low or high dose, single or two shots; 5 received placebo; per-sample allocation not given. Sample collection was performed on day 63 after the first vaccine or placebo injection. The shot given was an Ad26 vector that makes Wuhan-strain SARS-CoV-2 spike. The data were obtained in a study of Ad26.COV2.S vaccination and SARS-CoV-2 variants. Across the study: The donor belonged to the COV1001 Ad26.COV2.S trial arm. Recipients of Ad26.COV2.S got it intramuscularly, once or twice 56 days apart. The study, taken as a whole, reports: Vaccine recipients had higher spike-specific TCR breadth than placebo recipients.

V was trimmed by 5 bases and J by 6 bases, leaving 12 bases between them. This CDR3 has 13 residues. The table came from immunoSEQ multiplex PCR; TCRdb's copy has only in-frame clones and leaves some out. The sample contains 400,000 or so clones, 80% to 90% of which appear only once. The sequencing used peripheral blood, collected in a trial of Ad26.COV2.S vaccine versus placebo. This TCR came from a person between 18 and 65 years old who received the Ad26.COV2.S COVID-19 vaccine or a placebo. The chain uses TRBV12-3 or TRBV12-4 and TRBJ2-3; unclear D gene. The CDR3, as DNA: TGTGCCAGCAGTGTTCGACGCCGTGATACGCAGTATTTT. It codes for CASSVRRRDTQYF.